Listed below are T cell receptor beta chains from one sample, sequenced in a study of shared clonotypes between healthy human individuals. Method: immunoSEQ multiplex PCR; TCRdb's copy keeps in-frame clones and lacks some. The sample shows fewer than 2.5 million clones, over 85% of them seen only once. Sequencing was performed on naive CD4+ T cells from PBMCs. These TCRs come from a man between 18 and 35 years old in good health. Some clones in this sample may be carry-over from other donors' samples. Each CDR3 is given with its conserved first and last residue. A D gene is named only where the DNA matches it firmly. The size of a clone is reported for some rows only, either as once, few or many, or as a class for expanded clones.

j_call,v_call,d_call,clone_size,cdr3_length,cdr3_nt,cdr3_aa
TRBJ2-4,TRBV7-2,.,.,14,TGTGCCAGCAGCTTAATTCTAGCCAAAAACATTCAGTACTTC,CASSLILAKNIQYF
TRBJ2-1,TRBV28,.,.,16,TGTGCCAGCAGCCTCTGGGACACCTTAGACTACAATGAGCAGTTCTTC,CASSLWDTLDYNEQFF
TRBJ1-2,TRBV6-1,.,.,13,TGTGCCAGCAGTGGTGGACAGCTATATGGCTACACCTTC,CASSGGQLYGYTF
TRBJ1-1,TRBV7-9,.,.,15,TGTGCCAGCAGCCCGTCGGGGCAGGGGAACACTGAAGCTTTCTTT,CASSPSGQGNTEAFF
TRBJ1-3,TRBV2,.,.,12,TGTGCCAGCAGTGTAATTGGAAACACCATATATTTT,CASSVIGNTIYF
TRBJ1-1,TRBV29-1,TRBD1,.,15,TGCAGCGTTGGGGGACAGGGCCTTGGAGACTTTGAAGCTTTCTTT,CSVGGQGLGDFEAFF
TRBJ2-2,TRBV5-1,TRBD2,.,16,TGCGCCAGCAGCCCTACTAGCGGGAGGGCCGCCGGGGAGCTGTTTTTT,CASSPTSGRAAGELFF
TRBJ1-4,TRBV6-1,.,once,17,TGTGCCAGCAGTGAAGCTTACAGGTTGGGGACTAATGAAAAACTGTTTTTT,CASSEAYRLGTNEKLFF
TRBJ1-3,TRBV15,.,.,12,TGTGCCACCAGCAGAGGGAGAGACACCATATATTTT,CATSRGRDTIYF
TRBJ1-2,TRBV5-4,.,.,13,TGTGCCGGCAGCCTTGGCAGGGTGGATGGCTACACCTTC,CAGSLGRVDGYTF
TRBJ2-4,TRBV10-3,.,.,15,TGTGCCATCAGTGAGTCAGTGGGGGCAAGGAACATTCAGTACTTC,CAISESVGARNIQYF
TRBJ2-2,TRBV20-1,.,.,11,TGCAGTGCCCTTGACACCGGGGAGCTGTTTTTT,CSALDTGELFF
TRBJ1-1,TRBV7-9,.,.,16,TGTGCCAGCAGCCCCAGGGGTCCATCCGCAGGCACTGAAGCTTTCTTT,CASSPRGPSAGTEAFF
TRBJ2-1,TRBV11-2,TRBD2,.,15,TGTGCCAGCAGCTTAGTCACCGGACTAGCGGGAGTGCAGTTCTTC,CASSLVTGLAGVQFF
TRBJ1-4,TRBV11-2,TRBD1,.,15,TGTGCCAGCAGCCGGACGAGGGGGCGGGGTGAAAAACTGTTTTTT,CASSRTRGRGEKLFF
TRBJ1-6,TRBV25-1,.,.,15,TGTGCCAGCAGTGACCCCGGGACCGACGACCCCACCCTCCACTTT,CASSDPGTDDPTLHF
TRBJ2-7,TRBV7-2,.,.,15,TGTGCCAGCAGCTTACCTCGACTCAGATTACGAGTGCAGTACTTC,CASSLPRLRLRVQYF